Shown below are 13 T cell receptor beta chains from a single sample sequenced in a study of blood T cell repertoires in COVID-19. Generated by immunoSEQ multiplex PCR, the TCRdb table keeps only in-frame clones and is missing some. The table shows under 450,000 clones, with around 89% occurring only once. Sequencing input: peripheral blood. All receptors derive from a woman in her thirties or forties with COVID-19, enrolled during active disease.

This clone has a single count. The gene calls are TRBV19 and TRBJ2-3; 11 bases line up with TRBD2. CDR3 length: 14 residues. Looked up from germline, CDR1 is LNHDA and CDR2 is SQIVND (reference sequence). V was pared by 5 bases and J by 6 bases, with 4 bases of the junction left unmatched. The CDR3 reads CASSRGTSGDTQYF. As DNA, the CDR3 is TGTGCCAGTAGTCGTGGGACTAGCGGCGATACGCAGTATTTT. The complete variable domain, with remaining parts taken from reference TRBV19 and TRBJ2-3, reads DGGITQSPKYLFRKEGQNVTLSCEQNLNHDAMYWYRQDPGQGLRLIYYSQIVNDFQKGDIAEGYSVSREKKESFPLTVTSAQKNPTAFYLCASSRGTSGDTQYFGPGTRLTVL.

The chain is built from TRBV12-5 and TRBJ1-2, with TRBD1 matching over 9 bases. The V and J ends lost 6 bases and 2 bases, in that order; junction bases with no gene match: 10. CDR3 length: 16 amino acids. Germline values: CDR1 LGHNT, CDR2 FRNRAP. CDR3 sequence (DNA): TGTGCTAGTGGCTACTCAAGACAGGGGGGGAACTATGGCTACACCTTC. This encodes CASGYSRQGGNYGYTF.

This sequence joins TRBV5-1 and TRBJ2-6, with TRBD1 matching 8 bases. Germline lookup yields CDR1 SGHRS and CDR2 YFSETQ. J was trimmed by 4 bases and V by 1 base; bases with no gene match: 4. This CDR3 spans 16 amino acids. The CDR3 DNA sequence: TGCGCCAGCAGCTTGACCAGGGGGCGAGGGGCCAACGTCCTGACTTTC. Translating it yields CASSLTRGRGANVLTF.

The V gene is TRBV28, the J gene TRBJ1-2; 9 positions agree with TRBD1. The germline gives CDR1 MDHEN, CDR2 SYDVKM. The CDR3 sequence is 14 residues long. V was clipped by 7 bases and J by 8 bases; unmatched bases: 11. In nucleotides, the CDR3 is TGTGCCAGCACTAACCCCGGGACAGGGTGGGGCTACACCTTC. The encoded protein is CASTNPGTGWGYTF.

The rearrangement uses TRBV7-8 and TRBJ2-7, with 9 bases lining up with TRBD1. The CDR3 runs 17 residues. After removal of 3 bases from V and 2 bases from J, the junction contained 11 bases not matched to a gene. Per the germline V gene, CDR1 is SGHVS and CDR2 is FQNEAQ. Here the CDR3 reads CASSFFGGTGKTYEQYF. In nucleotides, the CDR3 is TGTGCCAGCAGCTTCTTCGGAGGGACAGGGAAGACCTACGAGCAGTACTTC.

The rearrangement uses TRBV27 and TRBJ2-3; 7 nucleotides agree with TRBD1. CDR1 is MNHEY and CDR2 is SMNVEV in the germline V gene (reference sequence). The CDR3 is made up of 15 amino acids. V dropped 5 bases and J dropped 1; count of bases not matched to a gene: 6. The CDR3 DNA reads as TGTGCCAGCAGTCCCACAGGGGTTGGCACAGATACGCAGTATTTT. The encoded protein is CASSPTGVGTDTQYF.

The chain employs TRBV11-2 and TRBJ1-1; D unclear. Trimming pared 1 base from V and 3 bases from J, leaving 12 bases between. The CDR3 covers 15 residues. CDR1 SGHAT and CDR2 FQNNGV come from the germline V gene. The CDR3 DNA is TGTGCCAGCAGCTTAGTCGTACGGGGAGACACTGAAGCTTTCTTT. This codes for CASSLVVRGDTEAFF.

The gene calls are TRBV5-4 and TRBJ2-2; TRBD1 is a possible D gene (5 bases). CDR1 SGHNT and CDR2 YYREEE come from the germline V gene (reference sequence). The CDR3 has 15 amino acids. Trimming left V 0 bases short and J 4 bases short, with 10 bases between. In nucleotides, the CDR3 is TGTGCCAGCAGCTTGGAGAGACAGAGCACCGGGGAGCTGTTTTTT. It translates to CASSLERQSTGELFF.

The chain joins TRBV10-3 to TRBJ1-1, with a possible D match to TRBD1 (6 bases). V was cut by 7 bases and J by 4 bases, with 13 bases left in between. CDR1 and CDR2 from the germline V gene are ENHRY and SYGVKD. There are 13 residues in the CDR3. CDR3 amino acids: CAINPKGGTEAFF. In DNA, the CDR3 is TGTGCCATCAATCCAAAAGGGGGCACTGAAGCTTTCTTT.

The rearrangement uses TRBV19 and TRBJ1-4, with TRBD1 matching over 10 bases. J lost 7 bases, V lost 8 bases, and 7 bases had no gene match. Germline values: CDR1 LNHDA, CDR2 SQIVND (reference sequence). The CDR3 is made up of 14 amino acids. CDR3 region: CASRGQGSFEKLFF. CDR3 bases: TGTGCCAGTCGGGGACAGGGGAGTTTTGAAAAACTGTTTTTT.

The CDR3: CASSPKLGDRENTGELFF. In DNA form, the CDR3 reads TGTGCCAGCAGCCCAAAGTTAGGGGACAGGGAGAACACCGGGGAGCTGTTTTTT. The genes are TRBV7-6 and TRBJ2-2; 9 positions agree with TRBD1. The ends lost 5 bases at V and 1 base at J; junction bases unmatched: 11. Germline CDR1 is SGHVS and CDR2 is FNYEAQ. The CDR3 has 18 amino acids.

CDR3 in amino acids: CASSPVSGDQPQHF. CDR3 DNA sequence: TGTGCCAGTAGTCCCGTATCGGGGGATCAGCCCCAGCATTTT. V and J are TRBV19 and TRBJ1-5, with a tentative D call TRBD1 (5 bases). The CDR3 is made up of 14 amino acids. From germline, CDR1 is LNHDA and CDR2 SQIVND (reference sequence). The ends were cut back, 5 bases at V and 5 bases at J, with 13 bases in the middle.

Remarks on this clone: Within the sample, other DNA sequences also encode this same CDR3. The CDR3 nucleotides are TGTGCCAGCAGGGCCGGGACAGGGGATGAAAAACTGTTTTTT. Translating gives CASRAGTGDEKLFF. This chain uses TRBV6-5 with TRBJ1-4, with 10 bases lining up with TRBD1. V lost 6 bases, J lost 6 bases, and 4 bases stayed unmatched. The length of the CDR3 is 14 residues. Germline-derived CDR1 and CDR2 are MNHEY and SVGAGI.